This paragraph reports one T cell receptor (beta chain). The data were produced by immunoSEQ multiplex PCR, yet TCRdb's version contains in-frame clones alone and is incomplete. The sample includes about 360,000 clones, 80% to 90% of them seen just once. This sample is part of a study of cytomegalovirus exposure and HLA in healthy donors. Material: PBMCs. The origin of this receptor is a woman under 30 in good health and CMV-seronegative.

The CDR3 region has the DNA TGTGCCAGTAGTATCGCGGGACTTCACTACGAGCAGTACTTC. Protein sequence: CASSIAGLHYEQYF. The chain links TRBV19 to TRBJ2-7, with D perhaps matching TRBD2 (6 bases). CDR3 length: 14 amino acids. V lost 3 bases and J lost 3, with 12 bases in between. Germline values: CDR1 LNHDA, CDR2 SQIVND (reference sequence).